These 21 T cell receptor beta chains came from one sample sequenced in a study of naive and memory T cell subsets. The SP2 primer and nested alpha and beta constant region primers amplified ligated cDNA in four rounds. TCRdb reprocessed the UMI-ligation and nested PCR reads with MiXCR, giving one entry per CDR3 protein. The sample records about 30,000 distinct CDR3 sequences, more than 6.5% being singletons. Sample treatment: skin biopsy from PPD injection site in Mantoux-positive individual. An oligonucleotide containing a UMI was ligated to the 3' end of TCR cDNA. Sample: skin, taken from a tuberculin skin test site. The origin of the receptors is an adult in good health.

This clonotype is medium-sized in the sample. The chain links TRBV20-1 to TRBJ2-5; D is unresolved. The CDR3 is 13 amino acids. Deletions cut 2 bases from V and 5 bases from J, with 12 bases between. Germline values: CDR1 DFQATT, CDR2 SNEGSKA (reference sequence). The CDR3 DNA is TGCAGTGCTAGAATCCCGGGCGGCGAGACCCAGTACTTC. It is translated as CSARIPGGETQYF.

There are many counts of this clonotype. The chain couples TRBV20-1 to TRBJ2-6, with TRBD2 matching 8 bases. This CDR3 is built from 17 residues. V trimming: 6 bases; J trimming: 0 bases; junction bases outside the gene matches: 10. The germline gives CDR1 DFQATT, CDR2 SNEGSKA (reference sequence). The CDR3 coding sequence is TGCAGTGCCTCGGGGGGGGGCCTAGACTCTGGGGCCAACGTCCTGACTTTC. This sequence encodes CSASGGGLDSGANVLTF.

The rearrangement links TRBV6-5 to TRBJ1-1; D remains ambiguous. The V end was cut by 3 bases, the J end by 1 base, with 6 bases between. The CDR3 has 13 residues. From germline, CDR1 is MNHEY and CDR2 SVGAGI. The CDR3 DNA follows: TGTGCCAGCAGTTATGTACAGAACACTGAAGCTTTCTTT. This sequence encodes CASSYVQNTEAFF.

Turning to this clonotype: A read error may explain this, as a much larger clone is one base away. This chain joins TRBV18 and TRBJ2-7; 7 bases align to TRBD2. V gave up 3 bases and J gave up 1 base; unmatched junction bases: 6. The CDR3 contains 15 residues. Per germline, CDR1 KGHSH and CDR2 LQKENI. Here the CDR3 reads CASSPGLEGSYEQYF. CDR3 in DNA: TGTGCCAGCTCACCCGGACTAGAGGGATCCTACGAGCAGTACTTC.

This clonotype was picked up a small number of times. Relative to the germline gene, one junction end is altered; a read error may explain this. The gene calls are TRBV6-5 and TRBJ1-2; 8 nucleotides line up with TRBD1. Germline V gene sequence: CDR1 MNHEY, CDR2 SVGAGI. The CDR3 loop spans 17 amino acids. CDR3 sequence: CASSRLLDRAPNYGDTF. DNA of the CDR3: TGTGCCAGCAGCCGCCTGCTGGACAGGGCCCCTAACTATGGCGACACCTTC.

At least ten counts were recorded for this clonotype. The chain carries TRBV12-3 or TRBV12-4 and TRBJ1-1, with 7 bases fitting TRBD1. This CDR3 comprises 14 residues. V was pared by 3 bases and J by 4 bases, with 5 bases of the junction left unmatched. The CDR3 nucleotides are TGTGCCAGCAGTTTGAGACAGGGAGTCACTGAAGCTTTCTTT. The encoded protein is CASSLRQGVTEAFF.

The genes are TRBV19 and TRBJ1-5, with D possibly being TRBD1 (6 bases). The CDR3 length is 15 residues. The V gene's germline CDR1 is LNHDA and CDR2 SQIVND (reference sequence). V was pared by 8 bases and J by 6 bases, with 20 bases between. CDR3: CASGDLSGGGQPQHF. As DNA, the CDR3 is TGTGCCAGTGGGGACCTTTCCGGAGGGGGTCAGCCCCAGCATTTT. Full variable domain (outside the CDR3, taken from reference TRBV19 and TRBJ1-5): DGGITQSPKYLFRKEGQNVTLSCEQNLNHDAMYWYRQDPGQGLRLIYYSQIVNDFQKGDIAEGYSVSREKKESFPLTVTSAQKNPTAFYLCASGDLSGGGQPQHFGDGTRLSIL.

In this sample, this clonotype turned up many times. This chain joins TRBV5-1 and TRBJ2-1; TRBD2 might be the D (5 bases). The CDR3 contains 16 residues. Trimming stripped 1 base from V and 5 bases from J, with 16 bases between. Germline V gives CDR1 SGHRS, CDR2 YFSETQ. DNA of the CDR3: TGCGCCAGCAGCTTGTTGGCTAGCCGGAATAACAATGAGCAGTTCTTC. This codes for CASSLLASRNNNEQFF.

This clonotype has at least ten counts. V is TRBV20-1 and J is TRBJ2-1; tentative D call: TRBD2 (7 bases). The germline CDR1 and CDR2 sequences are DFQATT and SNEGSKA (reference sequence). Deletions cut 6 bases from V and 4 bases from J, with 22 bases between. CDR3 length: 16 residues. DNA of the CDR3: TGCAGTGCGCACGGGGGGCTGGCGGGGGAGTACAATGAGCAGTTCTTC. This sequence encodes CSAHGGLAGEYNEQFF.

This clonotype was seen many times. This sequence joins TRBV10-3 and TRBJ1-6, with a tentative D call TRBD1 (5 bases). CDR1 and CDR2 from the germline V gene are ENHRY and SYGVKD. V lost 7 bases and J lost 6, with 10 bases in between. This CDR3 has 13 amino acids. The CDR3 protein is CAITDIINSPLHF. In DNA form, the CDR3 reads TGTGCCATCACGGACATTATTAATTCACCCCTCCACTTT.

The table lists this clonotype with many counts. The chain combines TRBV7-9 with TRBJ1-4; D gene ambiguous. The CDR3 spans 14 residues. V was shortened by 5 bases and J by 6 bases, with 13 bases between the two germline ends. Germline V CDR1 and CDR2: SEHNR, FQNEAQ (reference sequence). The CDR3 loop reads CASSRPPTDEKLFF. CDR3 coding DNA: TGTGCCAGCAGCCGTCCCCCGACGGATGAAAAACTGTTTTTT.

In its sample, this clonotype is medium-sized. This sequence joins TRBV5-6 and TRBJ2-1; maybe TRBD1 (8 bases). The CDR3 loop spans 18 amino acids. The V and J ends lost 2 bases and 0 bases respectively, with 18 bases between them. The V gene's germline CDR1 is SGHDT and CDR2 YYEEEE. The CDR3 here is CASSFQLTGGGSYNEQFF. DNA for the CDR3: TGTGCCAGCAGCTTCCAACTCACAGGGGGGGGCTCCTACAATGAGCAGTTCTTC.

This clonotype was counted ten times or more. The chain joins TRBV25-1 to TRBJ2-5, with 8 bases aligning to TRBD1. V lost 8 bases to trimming and J lost 1 base; unmatched junction nucleotides: 9. The CDR3 sequence is 15 residues long. The germline V gene encodes CDR1 MGHDK and CDR2 SYGVNS. CDR3 sequence: CASDEGQAIQETQYF. In DNA, the CDR3 is TGTGCCAGCGATGAGGGACAGGCAATCCAAGAGACCCAGTACTTC.

This clonotype was seen repeatedly, ten times or more. The chain recombines TRBV28 with TRBJ2-7; 15 bases match TRBD2. Germline V gives CDR1 MDHEN, CDR2 SYDVKM. The CDR3 has 17 residues. J lost 6 bases, V lost 5 bases, and 11 bases had no gene match. The CDR3 region has the DNA TGTGCCAGCAGTGGAAGGACTAGCGGGGGGGCCCGGGGCGAGCAGTACTTC. It encodes CASSGRTSGGARGEQYF.

This clonotype appeared a few times. The V call is TRBV10-1, the J call TRBJ1-1; D gene uncertain. V shed 8 bases and J shed 1 base, with 11 bases lying between them. Per the germline V gene, CDR1 is WNHNN and CDR2 is SYGVQD (reference sequence). The CDR3 is 13 residues long. This CDR3 reads CASRVSKNTEAFF. CDR3 DNA: TGCGCCAGCCGGGTCTCCAAGAACACTGAAGCTTTCTTT.

This clonotype was counted ten times or more. This chain joins TRBV11-1 and TRBJ2-3; D might be TRBD2 (6 bases). The germline CDR1 and CDR2 sequences are SGHAT and FQDESV (reference sequence). V was clipped by 4 bases and J by 2 bases, with 10 bases between them. The CDR3 covers 14 residues. As DNA, the CDR3 is TGTGCCAGCAGCTCGGAGGGTTCCACAGATACGCAGTATTTT. It is translated as CASSSEGSTDTQYF.

This clonotype was seen repeatedly, ten times or more. This chain links TRBV12-5 with TRBJ2-1; possible D gene TRBD2, 6 bases. The CDR3 loop spans 15 amino acids. Between the trimmed V and J ends, which lost 5 bases and 8 bases, there was a span of 19 bases. The germline gives CDR1 LGHNT, CDR2 FRNRAP. The CDR3 sequence: CASGPRRETRDEQFF. DNA for the CDR3: TGTGCTAGTGGTCCCCGGCGAGAGACTAGGGATGAGCAGTTCTTC.

This clonotype was detected many times. This chain connects TRBV25-1 to TRBJ2-3, with 9 bases aligning to TRBD2. V was clipped by 2 bases and J by 0 bases; unmatched bases: 9. This CDR3 has 18 amino acids. The germline gives CDR1 MGHDK, CDR2 SYGVNS. The CDR3 reads CASSENSGGSYSTDTQYF. The DNA of the CDR3 is TGTGCCAGCAGTGAAAACAGCGGGGGGTCATATAGCACAGATACGCAGTATTTT. Based on the CDR3 plus reference TRBV25-1 and TRBJ2-3, the full variable domain is EADIYQTPRYLVIGTGKKITLECSQTMGHDKMYWYQQDPGMELHLIHYSYGVNSTEKGDLSSESTVSRIRTEHFPLTLESARPSHTSQYLCASSENSGGSYSTDTQYFGPGTRLTVL.

This clonotype was detected ten times or more. The chain has TRBV9 and TRBJ1-5; 8 bases map to TRBD1. CDR3 length equals 15 residues. The trim removed 3 bases at V and 1 base at J, leaving 3 bases unmatched. The germline gives CDR1 SGDLS, CDR2 YYNGEE. The CDR3 spells CASSAQGASNQPQHF. CDR3 coding DNA: TGTGCCAGCAGCGCCCAGGGGGCGAGCAATCAGCCCCAGCATTTT.

The V call is TRBV20-1, the J call TRBJ1-4, with D uncertain. Deletions cut 6 bases from V and 2 bases from J, with 13 bases between. The V gene's germline CDR1 is DFQATT and CDR2 SNEGSKA (reference sequence). There are 14 residues in the CDR3. The CDR3 region is CSARKMGTNEKLFF. The CDR3 nucleotides read TGCAGTGCGAGAAAGATGGGGACTAATGAAAAACTGTTTTTT.

The chain carries TRBV7-8 and TRBJ2-3; 9 nucleotides line up with TRBD1. The CDR3 contains 17 residues. Per the germline V gene, CDR1 is SGHVS and CDR2 is FQNEAQ. V dropped 4 bases and J dropped 3; count of bases not matched to a gene: 11. CDR3 loop: CASSSGTGSPRTDTQYF. In DNA form, the CDR3 reads TGTGCCAGCAGCTCCGGGACAGGGTCTCCAAGAACAGATACGCAGTATTTT.